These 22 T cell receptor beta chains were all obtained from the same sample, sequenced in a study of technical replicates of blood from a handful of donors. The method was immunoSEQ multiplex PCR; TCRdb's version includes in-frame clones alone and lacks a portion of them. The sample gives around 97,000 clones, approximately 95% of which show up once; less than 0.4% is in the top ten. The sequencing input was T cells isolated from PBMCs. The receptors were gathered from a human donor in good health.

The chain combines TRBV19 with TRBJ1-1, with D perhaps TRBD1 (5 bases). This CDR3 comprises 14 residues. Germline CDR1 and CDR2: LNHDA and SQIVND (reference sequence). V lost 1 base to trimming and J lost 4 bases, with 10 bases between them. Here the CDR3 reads CASSIAGLGTEAFF. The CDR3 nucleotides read TGTGCCAGTAGTATAGCAGGGCTCGGCACTGAAGCTTTCTTT.

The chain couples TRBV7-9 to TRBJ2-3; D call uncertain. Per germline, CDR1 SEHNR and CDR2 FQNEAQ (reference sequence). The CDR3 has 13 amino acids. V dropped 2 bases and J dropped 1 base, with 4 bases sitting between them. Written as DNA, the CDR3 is TGTGCCAGCAGCTTATATGGCACAGATACGCAGTATTTT. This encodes CASSLYGTDTQYF.

The CDR3 sequence: CASSQSLLAGGQSSYNEQFF. CDR3 coding DNA: TGTGCCAGCTCACAATCTCTACTAGCGGGAGGGCAAAGCTCCTACAATGAGCAGTTCTTC. The chain is built from TRBV18 and TRBJ2-1; 13 positions match TRBD2. The CDR3 is 20 amino acids. Germline trimming cut 4 bases from V and 0 bases from J; bases unmatched to any gene: 12. Per the germline V gene, CDR1 is KGHSH and CDR2 is LQKENI.

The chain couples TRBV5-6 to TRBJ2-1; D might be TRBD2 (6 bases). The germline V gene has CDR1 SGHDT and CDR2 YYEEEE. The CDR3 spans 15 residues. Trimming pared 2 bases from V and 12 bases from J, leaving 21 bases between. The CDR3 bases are TGTGCCAGCAGCTTAGAGGGACTCCCAATCCTTGGGCAGTTCTTC. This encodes CASSLEGLPILGQFF.

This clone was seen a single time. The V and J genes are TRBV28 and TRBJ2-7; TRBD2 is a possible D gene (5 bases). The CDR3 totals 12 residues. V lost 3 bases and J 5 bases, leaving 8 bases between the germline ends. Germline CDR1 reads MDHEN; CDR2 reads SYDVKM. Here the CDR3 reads CASSLRRNEQYF. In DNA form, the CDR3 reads TGTGCCAGCAGTTTGAGGAGGAACGAGCAGTACTTC.

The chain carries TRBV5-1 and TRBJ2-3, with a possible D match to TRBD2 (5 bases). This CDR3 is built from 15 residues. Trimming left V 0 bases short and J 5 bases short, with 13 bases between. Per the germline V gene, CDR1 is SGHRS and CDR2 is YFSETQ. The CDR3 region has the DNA TGCGCCAGCAGCTTGGTACGGGAAGGAATAGATACGCAGTATTTT. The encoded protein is CASSLVREGIDTQYF.

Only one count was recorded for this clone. The CDR3 sequence: CASSLSTSGGSYEQYF. CDR3 sequence (DNA): TGTGCCAGCAGCTTATCGACTAGCGGGGGCTCCTACGAGCAGTACTTC. This chain connects TRBV7-2 to TRBJ2-7, with 12 bases fitting TRBD2. The germline V gene has CDR1 SGHTA and CDR2 FQGNSA. CDR3 length: 16 residues. V gave up 2 bases and J gave up 0 bases; unmatched junction bases: 2.

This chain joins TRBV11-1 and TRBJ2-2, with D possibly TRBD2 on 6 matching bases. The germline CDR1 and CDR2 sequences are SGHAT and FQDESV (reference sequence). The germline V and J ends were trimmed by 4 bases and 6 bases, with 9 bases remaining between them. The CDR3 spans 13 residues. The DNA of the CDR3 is TGTGCCAGCAGCTCGGGACTCGCCGGGGAGCTGTTTTTT. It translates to CASSSGLAGELFF. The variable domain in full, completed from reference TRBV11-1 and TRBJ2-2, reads EAEVAQSPRYKITEKSQAVAFWCDPISGHATLYWYRQILGQGPELLVQFQDESVVDDSQLPKDRFSAERLKGVDSTLKIQPAELGDSAMYLCASSSGLAGELFFGEGSRLTVL.

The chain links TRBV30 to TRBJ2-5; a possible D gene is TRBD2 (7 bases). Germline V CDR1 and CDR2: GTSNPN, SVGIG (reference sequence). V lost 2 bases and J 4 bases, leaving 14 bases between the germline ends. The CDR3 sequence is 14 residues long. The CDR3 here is CAWSTSGGGETQYF. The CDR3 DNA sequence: TGTGCCTGGAGTACCTCGGGGGGCGGAGAGACCCAGTACTTC.

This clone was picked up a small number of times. The CDR3: CAWSVLSEGLTEAFF. The CDR3 DNA reads as TGTGCCTGGAGTGTACTTTCGGAGGGCCTCACTGAAGCTTTCTTT. The rearrangement joins TRBV30 to TRBJ1-1; D unresolved. The V gene lost 0 bases and the J gene lost 4 bases, with 15 bases spanning the gap. CDR1 and CDR2 (germline): GTSNPN, SVGIG (reference sequence). The CDR3 totals 15 residues.

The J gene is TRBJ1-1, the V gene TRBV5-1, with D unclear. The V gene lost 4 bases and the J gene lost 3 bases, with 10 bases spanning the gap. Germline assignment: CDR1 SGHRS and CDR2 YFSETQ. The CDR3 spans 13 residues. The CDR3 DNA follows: TGCGCCAGCAGCCTGGGGAGGTACACTGAAGCTTTCTTT. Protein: CASSLGRYTEAFF.

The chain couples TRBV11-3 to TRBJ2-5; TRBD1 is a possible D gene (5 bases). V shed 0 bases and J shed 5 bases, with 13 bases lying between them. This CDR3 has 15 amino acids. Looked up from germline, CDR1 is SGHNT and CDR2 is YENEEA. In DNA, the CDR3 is TGTGCCAGCAGCTTAGATCCCCCCAGGGCGGAGACCCAGTACTTC. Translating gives CASSLDPPRAETQYF.

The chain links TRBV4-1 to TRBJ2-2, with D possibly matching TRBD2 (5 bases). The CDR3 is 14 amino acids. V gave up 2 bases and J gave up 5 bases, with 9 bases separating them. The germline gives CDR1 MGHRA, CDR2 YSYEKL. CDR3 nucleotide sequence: TGCGCCAGCAGCCAACGAGGGAATACCGGGGAGCTGTTTTTT. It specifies CASSQRGNTGELFF.

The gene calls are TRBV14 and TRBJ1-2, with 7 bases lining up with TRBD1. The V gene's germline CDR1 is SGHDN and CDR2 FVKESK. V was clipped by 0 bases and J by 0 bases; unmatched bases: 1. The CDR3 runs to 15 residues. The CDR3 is CASSQDRGPNYGYTF. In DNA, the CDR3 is TGTGCCAGCAGCCAAGATAGGGGGCCTAACTATGGCTACACCTTC. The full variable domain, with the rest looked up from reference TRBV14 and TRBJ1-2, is EAGVTQFPSHSVIEKGQTVTLRCDPISGHDNLYWYRRVMGKEIKFLLHFVKESKQDESGMPNNRFLAERTGGTYSTLKVQPAELEDSGVYFCASSQDRGPNYGYTFGSGTRLTVV.

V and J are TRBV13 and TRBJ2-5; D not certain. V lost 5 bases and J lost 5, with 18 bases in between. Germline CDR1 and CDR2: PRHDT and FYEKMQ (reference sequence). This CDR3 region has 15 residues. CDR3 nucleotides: TGTGCCAGCAGCGGAGCGAGCCGTCTGAGGGAGACCCAGTACTTC. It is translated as CASSGASRLRETQYF.

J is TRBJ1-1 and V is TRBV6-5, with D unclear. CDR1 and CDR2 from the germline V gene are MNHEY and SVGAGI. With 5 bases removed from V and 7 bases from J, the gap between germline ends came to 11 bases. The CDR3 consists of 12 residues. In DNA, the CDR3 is TGTGCCAGCAGTACCCCGGGGAGTGAAGCTTTCTTT. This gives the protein CASSTPGSEAFF.

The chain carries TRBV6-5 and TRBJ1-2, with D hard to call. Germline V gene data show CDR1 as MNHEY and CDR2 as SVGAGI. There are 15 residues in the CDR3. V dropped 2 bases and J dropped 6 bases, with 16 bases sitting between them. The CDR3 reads CASSYAGWIEDGYTF. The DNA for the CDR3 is TGTGCCAGCAGTTACGCTGGTTGGATCGAGGATGGCTACACCTTC.

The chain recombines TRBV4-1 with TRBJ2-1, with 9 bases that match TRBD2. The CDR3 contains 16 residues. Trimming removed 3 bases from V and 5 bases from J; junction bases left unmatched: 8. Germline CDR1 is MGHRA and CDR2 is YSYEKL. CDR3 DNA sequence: TGCGCCAGCAGCCACCCGCTGACTAGCGGTAACAATGAGCAGTTCTTC. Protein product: CASSHPLTSGNNEQFF.

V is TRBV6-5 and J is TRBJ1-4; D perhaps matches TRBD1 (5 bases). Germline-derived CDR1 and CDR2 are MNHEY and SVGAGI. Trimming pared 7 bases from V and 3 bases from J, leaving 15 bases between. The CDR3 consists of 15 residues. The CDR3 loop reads CASNNRGLPNEKLFF. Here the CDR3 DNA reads TGTGCCAGCAACAACCGGGGGTTACCTAATGAAAAACTGTTTTTT.

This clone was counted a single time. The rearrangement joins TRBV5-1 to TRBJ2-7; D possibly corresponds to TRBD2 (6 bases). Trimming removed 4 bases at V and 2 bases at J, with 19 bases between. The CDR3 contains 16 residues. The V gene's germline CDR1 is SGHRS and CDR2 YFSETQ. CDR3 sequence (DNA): TGCGCCAGCAGCGGGGGTTTAAACGGGAGCCCCTACGAGCAGTACTTC. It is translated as CASSGGLNGSPYEQYF.

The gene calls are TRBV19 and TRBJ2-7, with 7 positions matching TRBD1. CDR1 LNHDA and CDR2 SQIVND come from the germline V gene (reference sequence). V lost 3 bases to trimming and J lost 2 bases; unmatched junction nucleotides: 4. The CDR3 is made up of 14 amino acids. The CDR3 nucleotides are TGTGCCAGTAGTATCAGGGACAGACCCTACGAGCAGTACTTC. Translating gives CASSIRDRPYEQYF.

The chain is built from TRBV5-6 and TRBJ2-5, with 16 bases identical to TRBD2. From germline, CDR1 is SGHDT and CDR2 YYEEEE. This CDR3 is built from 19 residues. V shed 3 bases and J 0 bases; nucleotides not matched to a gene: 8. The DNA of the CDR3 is TGTGCCAGCAGCTGGAAGGGACTAGCGGGAGGGAATTACCAAGAGACCCAGTACTTC. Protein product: CASSWKGLAGGNYQETQYF.